Listed below are T cell receptor beta chains from one sample, sequenced in a study of blood T cells in healthy people across ages. TCRdb fed the 5' RACE reads into MiXCR, producing one record per CDR3 protein. The data hold 800,000 to 950,000 distinct CDR3 sequences, with around 46% observed a single time. The specimen was blood. These receptors were collected from a man aged 25 to 45 in good health. Each CDR3 is given with its conserved first and last residue. A D gene is named only where the DNA matches it firmly. Some rows mark clone size as missing; the rest say once, few, many or name a class of expanded clone.

size	D	V	J	CDR3	DNA
NA	TRBD1	TRBV3-1	TRBJ1-2	CASSQVRAGGGYGYTF	TGTGCCAGCAGCCAAGTGAGAGCAGGGGGCGGCTATGGCTACACCTTC
NA	NA	TRBV7-2	TRBJ1-1	CTSSSGRYEAFF	TGTACCAGCAGCTCGGGCCGGTATGAAGCTTTCTTT
NA	TRBD2	TRBV6-5	TRBJ2-3	CASNSRGLAGTDTQYF	TGTGCCAGCAATTCCCGCGGACTAGCGGGCACAGATACGCAGTATTTT
few	NA	TRBV28	TRBJ2-7	CASSLPLDSYEQYF	TGTGCCAGCAGTTTACCACTCGACAGCTACGAGCAGTACTTC
few	NA	TRBV10-3	TRBJ1-1	CATAQETNTEAFF	TGTGCCACCGCGCAAGAGACGAACACTGAAGCTTTCTTT
NA	NA	TRBV5-8	TRBJ1-4	CASSTGGIRKLFF	TGTGCCAGCAGCACCGGAGGAATAAGAAAACTGTTTTTT
few	NA	TRBV12-3/TRBV12-4	TRBJ2-3	CASTEGGTDTQYF	TGTGCCAGCACCGAGGGTGGCACAGATACGCAGTATTTT
NA	NA	TRBV10-3	TRBJ2-3	CAISEARGDTQYF	TGTGCCATCAGTGAGGCCCGGGGAGATACGCAGTATTTT
NA	NA	TRBV12-3/TRBV12-4	TRBJ1-1	CASSPAGVGTEAFF	TGTGCCAGCAGTCCCGCAGGGGTGGGCACTGAAGCTTTCTTT
NA	TRBD2	TRBV5-1	TRBJ2-1	CASSSGLAGGVSYNEQFF	TGCGCCAGCAGCTCCGGACTAGCGGGGGGCGTCTCCTACAATGAGCAGTTCTTC